This T cell receptor beta chain derives from a study of Ad26.COV2.S vaccination and SARS-CoV-2 variants. Study context: Doses of Ad26.COV2.S were injected into muscle once or twice, 56 days apart. Study-level points and caveats: Spike-specific TCR breadth was greater after Ad26.COV2.S than placebo.

Sample treatment: about 20 received Ad26.COV2.S at low or high dose, single or two shots; roughly five received placebo; per-sample allocation not given. All samples were drawn on day 63, counting from the first vaccine or placebo injection. The administered vaccine (an Ad26 vector) expressed Wuhan-strain SARS-CoV-2 spike. This table comes from immunoSEQ multiplex PCR, and its TCRdb copy is limited to in-frame clones, with some not included. The sample yields 350,000 to 500,000 clones, 90% seen once. Notes on this clone: What it binds is unknown.

The CDR3 is made up of 13 amino acids. The J gene is TRBJ2-7, the V gene TRBV12-1. TRBV12-1 has pseudogene status. Sequenced material: peripheral blood, taken in a trial of Ad26.COV2.S vaccine versus placebo. The origin of this receptor is a person between 18 and 60 years old who received the Ad26.COV2.S COVID-19 vaccine or a placebo. CDR3 residues: CATPRGASYEQYF. In DNA form, the CDR3 reads TGTGCCACACCGAGGGGGGCGTCCTACGAGCAGTACTTC.